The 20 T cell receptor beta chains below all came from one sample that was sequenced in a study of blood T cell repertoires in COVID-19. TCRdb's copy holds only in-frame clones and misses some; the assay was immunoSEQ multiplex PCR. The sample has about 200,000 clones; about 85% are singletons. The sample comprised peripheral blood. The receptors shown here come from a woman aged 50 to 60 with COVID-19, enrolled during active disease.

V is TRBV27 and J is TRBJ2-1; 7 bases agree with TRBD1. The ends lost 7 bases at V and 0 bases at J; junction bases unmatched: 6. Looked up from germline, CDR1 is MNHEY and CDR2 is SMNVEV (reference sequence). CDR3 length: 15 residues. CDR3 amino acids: CASKPGTVSYNEQFF. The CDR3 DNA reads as TGTGCCAGCAAGCCAGGGACAGTCTCCTACAATGAGCAGTTCTTC.

The CDR3 loop reads CASGLRTAFYGYTF. The CDR3 nucleotides are TGTGCCAGCGGCCTAAGGACAGCCTTCTATGGCTACACCTTC. The chain has TRBV28 and TRBJ1-2; D is perhaps TRBD1 (6 bases). Germline V lookup: CDR1 MDHEN, CDR2 SYDVKM. The germline V and J ends were trimmed by 8 bases and 4 bases, with 17 bases remaining between them. The CDR3 runs to 14 residues.

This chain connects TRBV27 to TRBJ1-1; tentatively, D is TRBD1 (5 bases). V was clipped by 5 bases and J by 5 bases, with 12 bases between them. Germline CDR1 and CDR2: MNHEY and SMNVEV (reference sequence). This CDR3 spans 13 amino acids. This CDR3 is CASSAGLGTEAFF. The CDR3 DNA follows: TGTGCCAGCAGTGCGGGACTTGGAACTGAAGCTTTCTTT.

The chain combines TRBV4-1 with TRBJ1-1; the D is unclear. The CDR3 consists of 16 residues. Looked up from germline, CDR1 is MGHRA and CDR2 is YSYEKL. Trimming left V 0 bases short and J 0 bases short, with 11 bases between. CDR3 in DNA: TGCGCCAGCAGCCAAGAGCGTTACCAGGTGAACACTGAAGCTTTCTTT. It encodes CASSQERYQVNTEAFF.

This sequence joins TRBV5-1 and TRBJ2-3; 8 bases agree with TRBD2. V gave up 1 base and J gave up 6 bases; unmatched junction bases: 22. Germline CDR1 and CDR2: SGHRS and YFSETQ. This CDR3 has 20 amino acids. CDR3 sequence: CASSLIGSIRTSLFRDTQYF. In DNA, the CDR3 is TGCGCCAGCAGCTTGATAGGAAGCATCAGGACTAGCCTATTTAGGGATACGCAGTATTTT.

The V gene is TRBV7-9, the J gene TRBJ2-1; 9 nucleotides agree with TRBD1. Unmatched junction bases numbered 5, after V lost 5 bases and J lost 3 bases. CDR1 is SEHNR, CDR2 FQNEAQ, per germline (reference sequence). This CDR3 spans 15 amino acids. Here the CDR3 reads CASSPPGQGYNEQFF. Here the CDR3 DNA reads TGTGCCAGCAGCCCACCGGGACAGGGCTACAATGAGCAGTTCTTC.

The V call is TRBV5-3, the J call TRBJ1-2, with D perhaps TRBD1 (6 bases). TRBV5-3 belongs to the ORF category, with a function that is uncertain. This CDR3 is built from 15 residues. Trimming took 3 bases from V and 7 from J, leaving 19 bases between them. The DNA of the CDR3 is TGTGCCAGAAGCTCTCCGACAGGAACTTTCGGTGGCTACACCTTC. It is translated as CARSSPTGTFGGYTF.

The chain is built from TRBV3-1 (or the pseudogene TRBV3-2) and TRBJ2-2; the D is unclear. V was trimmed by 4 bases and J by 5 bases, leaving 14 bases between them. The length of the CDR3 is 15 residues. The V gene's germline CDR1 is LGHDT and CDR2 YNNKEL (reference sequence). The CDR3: CASSPTTRNTGELFF. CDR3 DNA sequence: TGTGCCAGCAGCCCAACTACACGAAATACCGGGGAGCTGTTTTTT.

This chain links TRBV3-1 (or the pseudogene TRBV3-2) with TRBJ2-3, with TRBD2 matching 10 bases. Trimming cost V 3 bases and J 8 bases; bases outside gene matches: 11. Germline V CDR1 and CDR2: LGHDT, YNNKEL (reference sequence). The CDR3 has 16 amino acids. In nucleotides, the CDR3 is TGTGCCAGCAGCCAGGTAGCGTCTAGCGGGGGCGGTACGCAGTATTTT. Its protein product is CASSQVASSGGGTQYF.

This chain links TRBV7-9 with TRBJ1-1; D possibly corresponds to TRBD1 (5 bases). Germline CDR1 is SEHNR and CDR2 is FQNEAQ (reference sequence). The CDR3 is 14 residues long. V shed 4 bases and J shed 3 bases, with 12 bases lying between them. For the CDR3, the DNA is TGTGCCAGCAGCTCTGACAGTCGATACACTGAAGCTTTCTTT. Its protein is CASSSDSRYTEAFF.

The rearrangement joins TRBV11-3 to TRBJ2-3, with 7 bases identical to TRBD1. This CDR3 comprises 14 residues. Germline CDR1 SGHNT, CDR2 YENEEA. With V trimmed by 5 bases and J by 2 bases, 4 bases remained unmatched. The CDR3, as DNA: TGTGCCAGCAGCCCGGGACAGAACACAGATACGCAGTATTTT. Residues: CASSPGQNTDTQYF.

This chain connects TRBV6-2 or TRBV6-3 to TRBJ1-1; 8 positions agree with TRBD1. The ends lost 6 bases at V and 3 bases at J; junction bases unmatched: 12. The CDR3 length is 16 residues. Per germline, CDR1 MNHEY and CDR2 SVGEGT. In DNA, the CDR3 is TGTGCCAGCAGCTCCTCCCGGGACAGGTGGGACACTGAAGCTTTCTTT. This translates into CASSSSRDRWDTEAFF.

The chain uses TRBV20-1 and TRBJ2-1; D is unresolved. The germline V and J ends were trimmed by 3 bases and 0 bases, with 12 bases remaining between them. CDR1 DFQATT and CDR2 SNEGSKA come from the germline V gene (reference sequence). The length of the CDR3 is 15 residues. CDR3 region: CSASWAADSYNEQFF. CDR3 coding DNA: TGCAGTGCTAGTTGGGCCGCTGACTCCTACAATGAGCAGTTCTTC.

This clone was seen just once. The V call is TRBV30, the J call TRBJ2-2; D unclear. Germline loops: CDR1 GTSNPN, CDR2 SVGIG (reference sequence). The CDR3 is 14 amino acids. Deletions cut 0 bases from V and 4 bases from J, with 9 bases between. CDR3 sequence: CAWSVASPTGELFF. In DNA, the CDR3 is TGTGCCTGGAGTGTAGCGAGTCCCACCGGGGAGCTGTTTTTT.

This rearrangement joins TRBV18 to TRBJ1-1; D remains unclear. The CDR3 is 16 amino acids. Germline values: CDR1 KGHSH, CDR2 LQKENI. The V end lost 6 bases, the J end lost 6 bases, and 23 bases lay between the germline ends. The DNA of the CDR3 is TGTGCCAGCTCCCCCACTTTAGTGGCCGCGGGCCCTGAAGCTTTCTTT. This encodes CASSPTLVAAGPEAFF.

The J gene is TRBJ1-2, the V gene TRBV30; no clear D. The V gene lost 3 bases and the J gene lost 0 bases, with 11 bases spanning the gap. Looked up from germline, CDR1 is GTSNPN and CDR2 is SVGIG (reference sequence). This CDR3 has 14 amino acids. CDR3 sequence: CAWSPTPTNYGYTF. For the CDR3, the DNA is TGTGCCTGGAGCCCGACTCCCACTAACTATGGCTACACCTTC.

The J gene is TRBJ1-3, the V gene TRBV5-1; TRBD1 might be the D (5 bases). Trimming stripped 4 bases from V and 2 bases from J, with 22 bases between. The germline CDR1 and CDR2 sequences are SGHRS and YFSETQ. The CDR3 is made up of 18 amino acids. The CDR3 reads CASSPLPGLITAGNTIYF. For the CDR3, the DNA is TGCGCCAGCAGCCCACTTCCGGGACTCATAACGGCTGGAAACACCATATATTTT.

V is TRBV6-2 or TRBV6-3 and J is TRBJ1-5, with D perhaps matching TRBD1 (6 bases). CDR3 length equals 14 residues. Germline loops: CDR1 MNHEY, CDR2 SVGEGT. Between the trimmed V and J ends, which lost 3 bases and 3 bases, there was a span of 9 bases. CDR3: CASSYTGLNQPQHF. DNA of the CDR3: TGTGCCAGCAGTTATACAGGGCTCAATCAGCCCCAGCATTTT.

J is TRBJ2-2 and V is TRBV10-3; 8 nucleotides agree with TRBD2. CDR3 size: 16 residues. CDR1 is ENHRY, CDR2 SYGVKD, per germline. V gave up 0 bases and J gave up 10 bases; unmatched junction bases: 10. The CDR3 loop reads CAISESGRGAPKELFF. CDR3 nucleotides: TGTGCCATCAGTGAGTCAGGGCGGGGGGCTCCTAAGGAGCTGTTTTTT.

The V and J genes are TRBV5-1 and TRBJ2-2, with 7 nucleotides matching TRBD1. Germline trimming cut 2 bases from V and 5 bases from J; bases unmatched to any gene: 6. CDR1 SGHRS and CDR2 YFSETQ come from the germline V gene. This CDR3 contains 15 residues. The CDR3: CASSLGGEGTGELFF. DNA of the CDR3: TGCGCCAGCAGCTTAGGGGGCGAGGGGACCGGGGAGCTGTTTTTT.